This T cell receptor (beta chain) was sequenced in a study of T cells in localized non-small cell lung cancer. For this clone: Its antigen is undetermined.

The CDR3 has 15 amino acids. Germline loops: CDR1 LGHNA, CDR2 YSLEER. V lost 4 bases to trimming and J lost 3 bases; unmatched junction nucleotides: 3. Broader study findings: When the top 100 tumor clones were examined, a median roughly 62 of them also appeared in the adjacent lung, which was paired and uninvolved.

TCRdb's copy holds only in-frame clones and misses some; the assay was immunoSEQ multiplex PCR. This sample has several thousand clones, with 80% to 90% found just once. This sequence joins TRBV4-3 and TRBJ2-7; 13 nucleotides align to TRBD2. The receptor was isolated from a male donor older than 55 with stage III lung adenocarcinoma. Sequences were derived from peripheral blood, sampled before any cancer treatment. CDR3 amino acids: CASSRGTSGNYEQYF. The CDR3 nucleotides read TGCGCCAGCAGCCGTGGGACTAGCGGGAACTACGAGCAGTACTTC.